This T cell receptor (beta chain) was identified in a study of OX40 agonist ivuxolimab in advanced cancers. Study background: Patients with prior anti-PD-1, anti-PD-L1 or anti-CTLA-4 therapy were eligible; 35% to 45% had some.

Study outcomes and limitations: Expanded peripheral T-cell antigen specificity went undetermined. The study observed clonal expansion of CD4+ and CD8+ blood T cells by week 6 at 0.1 to 3.0 mg/kg.

This CDR3 comprises 17 residues. After removal of 7 bases from V and 4 bases from J, the junction contained 17 bases not matched to a gene. The germline V gene encodes CDR1 SEHNR and CDR2 FQNEAQ (reference sequence). This clone was counted a single time. The antigen is unknown. TCRdb keeps only in-frame clones here, not all; method: immunoSEQ multiplex PCR. The data show about 16,000 clones, 75% to 95% seen once. Sequencing was performed on CD4+ or CD8+ T cells sorted from blood, taken in a trial of the OX40 agonist ivuxolimab. The chain couples TRBV7-9 to TRBJ2-5; 8 nucleotides match TRBD1. This clonotype was obtained from an adult with an advanced solid tumor such as melanoma, head and neck, liver or kidney cancer. CDR3 DNA: TGTGCCAGCACCACAAACGCAGGGCAGGGGGCTTCAGAGACCCAGTACTTC. Translating gives CASTTNAGQGASETQYF.